This T cell receptor beta chain was found in a study of blood T cell repertoires in COVID-19 (TCRdb year 2020). Background on the whole study: Collaborator samples came from the United States, Italy and Spain and covered acute and convalescent phases of COVID-19. The prospective study material was composed of cDNA or gDNA derived from T cells, B-cell-depleted T cells, or PBMCs. The dataset comprised deeply sampled blood TCRbeta repertoires from subjects exposed to, actively infected with, or recovered from COVID-19. The repertoires were released in a freely available public database meant as a resource for research on the immune response to SARS-CoV-2. Samples came from the ongoing ImmuneRACE study (first 160 participants) plus 1,254 subjects from 6 global collaborators. The sample metadata nearly always contained a de-identified subject ID, COVID-19 status, age in years and sex. Where HLA class I and class II types were available, the types were taken from metadata supplied by the sample provider, not from assay-based typing.

Regarding this clone: Which antigen it targets is not known. No much larger clone is present one base from it, and per-base qualities are unavailable.

General findings and caveats noted by the study authors: The amount of clinical and demographic metadata varied by source and participant and was provided uncurated.

Taken from cysteine to phenylalanine, the CDR3 has 15 residues. Left in the record is the CDR3 DNA by itself, 45 bases read in frame from the first base. The CDR1 and CDR2 encoded by the germline V gene are MNHNS and SASEGT. Trimming costs V 3 bases and J 6 bases, and their ends lie 16 bases apart. The immunoSEQ Assay, a bias-controlled multiplex PCR, was used to amplify TCRbeta CDR3 regions from genomic DNA. From the authors' description of their analysis: The number of nucleated cells in each sample was estimated from the amplification of reference gene primers within the assay. To quantify the absolute abundance of each unique TCRbeta CDR3 rearrangement, sequence reads were collapsed and filtered. For each sample, productive Simpson clonality was calculated as the square root of Simpson's diversity index over productive rearrangements. TCRdb provides this immuneACCESS table in a form limited to in-frame rearrangements. Some clones are lacking; in checked studies, under half of them reflect an unresolved V gene, and why the rest are absent is not known. Clonal size and the V and J genes are those of that table, whereas D and trimming came from the DNA. For this sample there are fewer than 300,000 clones; around 89% appear just once. The top ten hold around 0.84% of the sample.

Collaborating institutions collected whole blood in K2EDTA tubes following their own protocols. For TCRbeta analysis, collaborators shipped samples in one of three forms: frozen whole blood, isolated PBMCs, or DNA extracted from either of those sample types. Sequencing was done on a sample of peripheral blood. The sequence joins TRBV6-1 to TRBJ2-3; TRBD1 is possibly the D segment (7 matching bases). The receptor was isolated from a man aged 25 to 40 with acute or convalescent COVID-19. The CDR3 in this case is CASSDRQGGWDTQYF. DNA sequence: TGTGCCAGCAGTGACCGACAGGGAGGATGGGATACGCAGTATTTT.